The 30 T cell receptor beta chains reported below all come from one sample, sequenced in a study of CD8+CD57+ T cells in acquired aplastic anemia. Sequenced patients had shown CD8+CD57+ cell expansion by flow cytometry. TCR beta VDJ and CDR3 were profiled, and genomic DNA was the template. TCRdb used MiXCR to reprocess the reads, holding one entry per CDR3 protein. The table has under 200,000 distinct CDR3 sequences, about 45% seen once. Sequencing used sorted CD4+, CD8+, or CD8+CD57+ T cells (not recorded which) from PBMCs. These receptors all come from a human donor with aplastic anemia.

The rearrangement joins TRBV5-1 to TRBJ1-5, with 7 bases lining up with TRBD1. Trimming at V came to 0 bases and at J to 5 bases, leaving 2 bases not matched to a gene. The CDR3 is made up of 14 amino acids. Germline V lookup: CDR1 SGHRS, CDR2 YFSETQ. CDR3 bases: TGCGCCAGCAGCTTGGAGGGACAGCATCAGCCCCAGCATTTT. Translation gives CASSLEGQHQPQHF.

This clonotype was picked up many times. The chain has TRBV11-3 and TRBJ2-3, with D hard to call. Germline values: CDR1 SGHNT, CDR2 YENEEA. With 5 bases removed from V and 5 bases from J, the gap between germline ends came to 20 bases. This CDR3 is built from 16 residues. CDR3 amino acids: CASSISRSQSIDTQYF. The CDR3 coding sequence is TGTGCCAGCAGCATCTCCCGGTCCCAATCGATAGATACGCAGTATTTT.

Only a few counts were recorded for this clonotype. CDR3 DNA: TGTGCCTGGAGTGTATCCAGGGTCGGGACTGAAGCTTTCTTT. Its protein product is CAWSVSRVGTEAFF. The gene calls are TRBV30 and TRBJ1-1, with D perhaps TRBD1 (5 bases). The ends were cut back, 0 bases at V and 5 bases at J, with 13 bases in the middle. This CDR3 has 14 amino acids. Germline lookup yields CDR1 GTSNPN and CDR2 SVGIG (reference sequence).

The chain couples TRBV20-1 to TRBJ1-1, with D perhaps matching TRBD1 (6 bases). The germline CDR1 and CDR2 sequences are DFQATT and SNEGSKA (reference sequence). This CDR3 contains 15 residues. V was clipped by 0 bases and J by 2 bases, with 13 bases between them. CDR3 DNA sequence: TGCAGTGCTAGAGATACTTCAGGGGTCAACACTGAAGCTTTCTTT. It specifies CSARDTSGVNTEAFF.

CDR3 nucleotides: TGTGCCAGCAGCTTAGCAGTCAATGAAGCTTTCTTT. It encodes CASSLAVNEAFF. The V gene is TRBV7-9, the J gene TRBJ1-1; no definite D call. Per germline, CDR1 SEHNR and CDR2 FQNEAQ (reference sequence). This CDR3 is 12 amino acids long. Trimming took 0 bases from V and 7 from J, leaving 6 bases between them.

CDR3 DNA sequence: TGCAGTGCCCCGGGACAGTACAATGAGCAGTTCTTC. Its translation: CSAPGQYNEQFF. This chain connects TRBV20-1 to TRBJ2-1; 7 bases agree with TRBD1. The CDR3 consists of 12 residues. Germline trimming cut 6 bases from V and 4 bases from J; bases unmatched to any gene: 3. CDR1 is DFQATT, CDR2 SNEGSKA, per germline (reference sequence).

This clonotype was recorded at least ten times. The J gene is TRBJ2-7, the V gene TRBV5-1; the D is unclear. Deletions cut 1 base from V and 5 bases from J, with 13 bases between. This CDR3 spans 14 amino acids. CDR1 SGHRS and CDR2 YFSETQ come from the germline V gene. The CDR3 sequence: CASSLSSSLDEQYF. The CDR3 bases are TGCGCCAGCAGCTTGAGTAGTAGTCTCGACGAGCAGTACTTC.

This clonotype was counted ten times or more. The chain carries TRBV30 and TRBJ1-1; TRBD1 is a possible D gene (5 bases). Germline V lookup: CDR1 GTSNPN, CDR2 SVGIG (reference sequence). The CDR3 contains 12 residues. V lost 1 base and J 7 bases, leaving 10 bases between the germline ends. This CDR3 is CAWSEGEVEAFF. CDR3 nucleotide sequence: TGTGCCTGGAGTGAAGGGGAGGTTGAAGCTTTCTTT. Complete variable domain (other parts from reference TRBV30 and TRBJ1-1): SQTIHQWPATLVQPVGSPLSLECTVEGTSNPNLYWYRQAAGRGLQLLFYSVGIGQISSEVPQNLSASRPQDRQFILSSKKLLLSDSGFYLCAWSEGEVEAFFGQGTRLTVV.

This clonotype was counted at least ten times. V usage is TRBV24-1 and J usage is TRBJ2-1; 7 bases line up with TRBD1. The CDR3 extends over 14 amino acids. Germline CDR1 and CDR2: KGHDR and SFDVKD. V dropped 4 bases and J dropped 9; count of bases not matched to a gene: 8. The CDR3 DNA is TGTGCCACCAGTGAGTCTACAGGGGTCAGTGAGCAGTTCTTC. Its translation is CATSESTGVSEQFF.

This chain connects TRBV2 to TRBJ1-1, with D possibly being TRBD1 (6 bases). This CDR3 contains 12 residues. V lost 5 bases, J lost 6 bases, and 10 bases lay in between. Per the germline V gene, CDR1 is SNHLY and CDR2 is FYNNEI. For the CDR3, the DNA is TGTGCCAGCAGTTCCGACAGGTCTGAAGCTTTCTTT. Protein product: CASSSDRSEAFF.

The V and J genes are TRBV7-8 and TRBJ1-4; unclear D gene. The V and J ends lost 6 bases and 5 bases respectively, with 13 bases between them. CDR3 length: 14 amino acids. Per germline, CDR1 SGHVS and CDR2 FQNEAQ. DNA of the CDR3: TGTGCCAGCAGGCTCTTGGCAGAGAATGAAAAACTGTTTTTT. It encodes CASRLLAENEKLFF. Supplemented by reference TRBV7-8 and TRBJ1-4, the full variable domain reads GAGVSQSPRYKVAKRGQDVALRCDPISGHVSLFWYQQALGQGPEFLTYFQNEAQLDKSGLPSDRFFAERPEGSVSTLKIQRTQQEDSAVYLCASRLLAENEKLFFGSGTQLSVL.

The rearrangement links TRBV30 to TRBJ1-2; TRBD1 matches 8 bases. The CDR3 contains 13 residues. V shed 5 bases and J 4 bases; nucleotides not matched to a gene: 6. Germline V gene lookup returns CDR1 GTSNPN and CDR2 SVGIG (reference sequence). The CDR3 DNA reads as TGTGCCTGGGACAGGGGTTTCACCTATGGCTACACCTTC. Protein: CAWDRGFTYGYTF.

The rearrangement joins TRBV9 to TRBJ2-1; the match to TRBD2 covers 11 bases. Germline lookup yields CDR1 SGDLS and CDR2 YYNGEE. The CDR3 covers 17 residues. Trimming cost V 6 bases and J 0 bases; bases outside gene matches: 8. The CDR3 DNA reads TGTGCCAGCACCCGGACTAGCGGGCCCACCTCCTACAATGAGCAGTTCTTC. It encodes CASTRTSGPTSYNEQFF.

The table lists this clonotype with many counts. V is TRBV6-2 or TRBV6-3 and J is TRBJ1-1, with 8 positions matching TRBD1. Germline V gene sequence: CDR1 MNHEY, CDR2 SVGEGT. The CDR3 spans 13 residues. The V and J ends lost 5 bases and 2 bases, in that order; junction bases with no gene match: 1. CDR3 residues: CASSGQGNTEAFF. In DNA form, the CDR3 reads TGTGCCAGCAGTGGACAGGGTAACACTGAAGCTTTCTTT.

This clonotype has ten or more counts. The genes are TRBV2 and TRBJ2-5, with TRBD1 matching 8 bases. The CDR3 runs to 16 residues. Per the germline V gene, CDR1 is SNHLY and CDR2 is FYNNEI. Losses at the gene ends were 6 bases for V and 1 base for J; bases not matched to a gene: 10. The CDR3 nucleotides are TGTGCCAGCAGGCCCCGGGCACAGGGGGGCCAAGAGACCCAGTACTTC. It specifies CASRPRAQGGQETQYF.

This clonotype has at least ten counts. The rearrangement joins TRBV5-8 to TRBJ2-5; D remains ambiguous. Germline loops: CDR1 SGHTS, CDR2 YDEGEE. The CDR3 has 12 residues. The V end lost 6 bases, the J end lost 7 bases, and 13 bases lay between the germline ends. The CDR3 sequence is CASNFQFGTQYF. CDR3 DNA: TGTGCCAGCAACTTTCAGTTCGGGACCCAGTACTTC.

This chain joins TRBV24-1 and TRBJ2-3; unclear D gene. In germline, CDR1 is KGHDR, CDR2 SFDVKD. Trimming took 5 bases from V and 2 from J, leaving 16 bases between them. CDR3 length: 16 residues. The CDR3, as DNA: TGTGCCACCAGTGCCGCGTACCTCCGAGACACAGATACGCAGTATTTT. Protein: CATSAAYLRDTDTQYF.

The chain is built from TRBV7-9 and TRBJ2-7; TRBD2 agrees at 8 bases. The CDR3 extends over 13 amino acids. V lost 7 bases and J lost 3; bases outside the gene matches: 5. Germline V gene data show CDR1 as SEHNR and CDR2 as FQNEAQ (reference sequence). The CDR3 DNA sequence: TGTGCCAGCACCCGTCTAGCGGGCTACGAGCAGTACTTC. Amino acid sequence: CASTRLAGYEQYF.

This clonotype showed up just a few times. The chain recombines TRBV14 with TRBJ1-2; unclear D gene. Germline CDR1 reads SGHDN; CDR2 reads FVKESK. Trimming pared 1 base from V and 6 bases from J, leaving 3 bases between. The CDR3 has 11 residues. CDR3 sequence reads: CASSQGHGYTF. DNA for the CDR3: TGTGCCAGCAGCCAAGGACATGGCTACACCTTC.

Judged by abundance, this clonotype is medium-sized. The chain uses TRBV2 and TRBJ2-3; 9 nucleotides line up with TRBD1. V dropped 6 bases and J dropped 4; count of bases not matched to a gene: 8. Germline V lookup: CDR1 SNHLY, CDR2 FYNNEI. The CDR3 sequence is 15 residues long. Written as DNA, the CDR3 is TGTGCCAGCAGAGCCACAGGGGGCGCAGCAGATACGCAGTATTTT. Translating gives CASRATGGAADTQYF.

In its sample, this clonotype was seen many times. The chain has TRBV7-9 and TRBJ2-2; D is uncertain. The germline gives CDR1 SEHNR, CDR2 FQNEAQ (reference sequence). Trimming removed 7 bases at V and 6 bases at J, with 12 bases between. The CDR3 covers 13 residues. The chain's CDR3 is CASTMQWAGELFF. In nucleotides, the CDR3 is TGTGCCAGCACTATGCAATGGGCCGGGGAGCTGTTTTTT.

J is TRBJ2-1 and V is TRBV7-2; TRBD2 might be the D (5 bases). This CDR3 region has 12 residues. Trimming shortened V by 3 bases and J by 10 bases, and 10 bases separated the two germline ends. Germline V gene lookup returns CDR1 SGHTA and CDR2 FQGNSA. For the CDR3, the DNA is TGTGCCAGCAGCTTTCATTGGAGGGAGCAGTTCTTC. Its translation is CASSFHWREQFF.

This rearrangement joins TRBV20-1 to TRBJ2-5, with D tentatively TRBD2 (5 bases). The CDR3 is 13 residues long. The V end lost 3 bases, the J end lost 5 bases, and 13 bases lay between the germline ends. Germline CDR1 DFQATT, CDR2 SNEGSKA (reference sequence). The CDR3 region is CSASYPDWETQYF. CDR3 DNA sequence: TGCAGTGCTAGTTATCCGGACTGGGAGACCCAGTACTTC.

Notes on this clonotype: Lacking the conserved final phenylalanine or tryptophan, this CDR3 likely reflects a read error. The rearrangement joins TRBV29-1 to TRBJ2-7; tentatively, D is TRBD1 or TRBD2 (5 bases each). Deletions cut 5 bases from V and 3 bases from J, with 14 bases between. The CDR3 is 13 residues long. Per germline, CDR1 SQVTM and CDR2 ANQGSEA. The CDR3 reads CSVSGTGNYEQYL. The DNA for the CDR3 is TGCAGCGTTTCCGGGACGGGAAACTACGAGCAGTACCTC.

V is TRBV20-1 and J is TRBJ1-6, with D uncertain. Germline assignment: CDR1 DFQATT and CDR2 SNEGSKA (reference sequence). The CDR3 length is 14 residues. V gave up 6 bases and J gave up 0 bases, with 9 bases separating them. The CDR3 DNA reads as TGCAGTGCCCCGCCAGGCTCCTATAATTCACCCCTCCACTTT. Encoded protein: CSAPPGSYNSPLHF.

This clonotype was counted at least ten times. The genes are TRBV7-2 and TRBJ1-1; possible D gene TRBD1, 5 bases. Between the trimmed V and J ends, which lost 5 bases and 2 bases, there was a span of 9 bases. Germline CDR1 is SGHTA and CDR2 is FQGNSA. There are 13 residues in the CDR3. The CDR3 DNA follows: TGTGCCAGCAGCACCAGGACAAACACTGAAGCTTTCTTT. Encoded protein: CASSTRTNTEAFF.

The CDR3 sequence: CASSLADRAGAGELFF. The CDR3, as DNA: TGCGCCAGCAGCTTGGCAGACAGGGCCGGCGCCGGGGAGCTGTTTTTT. This chain uses TRBV5-1 with TRBJ2-2; TRBD1 matches at 7 bases. The CDR3 runs to 16 residues. The J segment lost 6 bases and the V segment lost 0 bases, leaving 8 bases of the junction unmatched. CDR1 is SGHRS and CDR2 is YFSETQ in the germline V gene.

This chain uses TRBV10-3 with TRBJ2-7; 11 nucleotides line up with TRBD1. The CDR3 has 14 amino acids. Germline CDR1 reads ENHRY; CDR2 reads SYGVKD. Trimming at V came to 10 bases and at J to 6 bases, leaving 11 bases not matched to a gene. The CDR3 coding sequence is TGTGCCAGCAGCCCTGGACAGGGGGCGGCCGAGCAGTACTTC. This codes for CASSPGQGAAEQYF.

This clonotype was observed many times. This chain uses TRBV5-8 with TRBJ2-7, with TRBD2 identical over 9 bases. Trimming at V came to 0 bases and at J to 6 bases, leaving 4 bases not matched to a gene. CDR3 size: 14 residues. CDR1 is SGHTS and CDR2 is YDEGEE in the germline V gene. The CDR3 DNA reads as TGTGCCAGCAGCTTGGTGGTTAGCGGGAGCGAGCAGTACTTC. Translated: CASSLVVSGSEQYF.

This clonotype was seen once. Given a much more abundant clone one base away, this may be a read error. The CDR3 is CASSPEGQVGAEQYF. The CDR3 DNA follows: TGTGCCAGCTCACCAGAGGGACAGGTAGGAGCCGAGCAGTACTTC. The chain joins TRBV24-1 to TRBJ2-7; 8 nucleotides agree with TRBD1. This CDR3 is built from 15 residues. The germline V gene encodes CDR1 KGHDR and CDR2 SFDVKD. V was pared by 11 bases and J by 6 bases, with 17 bases of the junction left unmatched.